These T cell receptor beta chains were read from a single sample in a study of shared clonotypes between healthy human individuals. Using immunoSEQ multiplex PCR, the repertoire was profiled, and TCRdb retains in-frame clones only, with some absent. This sample has approximately 440,000 clones, with roughly four fifths found just once. The sequenced sample consisted of PBMCs. The receptor set was obtained from a woman in her thirties or forties in good health. Some clones in this sample may be carry-over from other donors' samples. The CDR3 runs from the conserved cysteine through the conserved F or W. D genes are given only for firm matches. Some rows have no size entry. The others give once, few or many, or a class for an expanded clone.

clone_size j_call d_call cdr3_length v_call cdr3_nt cdr3_aa
. TRBJ2-5 . 13 TRBV28 TGTGCCAGCAGTTTTACGGGCCAAGAGACCCAGTACTTC CASSFTGQETQYF
. TRBJ2-3 TRBD1 15 TRBV9 TGTGCCAGCAGCGGACAGGGGACTAGCACAGATACGCAGTATTTT CASSGQGTSTDTQYF
. TRBJ2-2 . 14 TRBV2 TGTGCCAGCAAAGGTCGAGCGGTGACCGGGGAGCTGTTTTTT CASKGRAVTGELFF
. TRBJ2-5 . 15 TRBV5-1 TGCGCCAGCAGCTTAAGCTGGGGGACTTCGGAGACCCAGTACTTC CASSLSWGTSETQYF
once TRBJ1-5 TRBD1 16 TRBV5-8 TGTGCCAGCAGCCCCGGGACAGGGGGTTACAATCAGCCCCAGCATTTT CASSPGTGGYNQPQHF
. TRBJ2-2 TRBD2 16 TRBV7-8 TGTGCCAGCAGTAAACTAGCGGGAGCAGCCACCGGGGAGCTGTTTTTT CASSKLAGAATGELFF
. TRBJ1-2 . 15 TRBV2 TGTGCCAGCAGTGAATCCCTGGGGGACGGATGGGGCTACACCTTC CASSESLGDGWGYTF
. TRBJ2-7 . 12 TRBV6-5 TGTGCCAGCAGTTACTCCCCTTACGAGCAGTACTTC CASSYSPYEQYF
. TRBJ1-4 TRBD1 14 TRBV27 TGTGCCAGCAGCTCGACAGGGCGAGGAGAAAAACTGTTTTTT CASSSTGRGEKLFF
. TRBJ2-1 . 15 TRBV7-8 TGTGCCAGCACCCCAGGCCCCCAGATCCACAATGAGCAGTTCTTC CASTPGPQIHNEQFF
. TRBJ2-2 . 14 TRBV10-3 TGTGCCATCAGTGGGGCCCCGGACACCGGGGAGCTGTTTTTT CAISGAPDTGELFF
. TRBJ2-7 . 13 TRBV28 TGTGCCAGCAGCCTACAACAGAACTACGAGCAGTACTTC CASSLQQNYEQYF
many TRBJ2-3 TRBD1 14 TRBV7-2 TGTGCCAGCAGCTTAGACAGGGGAACAGATACGCAGTATTTT CASSLDRGTDTQYF
. TRBJ2-2 . 15 TRBV11-2 TGTGCCAGCAGCACAGTAAGGTGGTCGAGCGGGGAGCTGTTTTTT CASSTVRWSSGELFF
. TRBJ2-3 . 13 TRBV7-3 TGTGCCAGCAGCTCCGCCCCGGGGGATACGCAGTATTTT CASSSAPGDTQYF
. TRBJ2-7 TRBD2 16 TRBV7-2 TGTGCCAGCAGCTTAGAGCGGGACGGTAGCTCCTACGAGCAGTACTTC CASSLERDGSSYEQYF
once TRBJ2-7 . 14 TRBV9 TGTGCCAGCAGCACGGCCGGCGTAAACCACGAGCAGTACTTC CASSTAGVNHEQYF
once TRBJ2-3 . 13 TRBV7-2 TGTGCCAGCAGCTTAACCCCCACAGATACGCAGTATTTT CASSLTPTDTQYF
. TRBJ2-2 TRBD2 16 TRBV2 TGTGCCAGCAGGCCCAGGACTAGCGGGAGCGGCGGGGAGCTGTTTTTT CASRPRTSGSGGELFF
once TRBJ1-2 . 13 TRBV9 TGTGCCAGCAGCAGGGGAACTAACTATGGCTACACCTTC CASSRGTNYGYTF